A selection of T cell receptor beta chains follows, all from one sample in a study of cytomegalovirus exposure and HLA in healthy donors. Sequencing used immunoSEQ multiplex PCR; TCRdb keeps in-frame clones, though not all of them. The sample has some 180,000 clones, under 9.5% seen once. Sequencing was performed on PBMCs. The receptors originated from a woman aged 25 to 39 in good health and CMV-seropositive. Each CDR3 is given with its conserved first and last residue. The D gene is left open where the match is weak. Rows may omit the clone size; those that give it use once, few, many or a size class.

TRBV6-6,TRBD1,TRBJ1-4,NA,CASRQQGATNEKLFF,TGTGCCAGCAGGCAACAGGGGGCCACTAATGAAAAACTGTTTTTT
TRBV5-8,NA,TRBJ2-5,NA,CASSLGQAETQYF,TGTGCCAGCAGCTTGGGACAGGCGGAGACCCAGTACTTC
TRBV5-1,NA,TRBJ2-3,few,CASSLDRLTDTQYF,TGCGCCAGCAGCTTGGATAGACTCACAGATACGCAGTATTTT
TRBV5-8,NA,TRBJ1-2,NA,CASSLYGQGNGYTF,TGTGCCAGCAGCTTGTACGGGCAGGGCAATGGCTACACCTTC
TRBV2,TRBD2,TRBJ2-7,few,CASLGLAGVGYF,TGTGCTAGCCTTGGACTAGCGGGAGTCGGGTACTTC
TRBV19,TRBD2,TRBJ2-5,NA,CASSMRGLAGGRETQYF,TGTGCCAGTAGTATGAGAGGACTAGCGGGAGGGCGAGAGACCCAGTACTTC
TRBV7-9,TRBD2,TRBJ2-3,few,CASTLSGYTDTQYF,TGTGCCAGCACGCTTAGCGGGTACACAGATACGCAGTATTTT
TRBV23-1,NA,TRBJ2-7,few,CASIPERPPYEQYF,TGCGCCAGCATCCCGGAGAGGCCTCCCTACGAGCAGTACTTC
TRBV9,TRBD2,TRBJ2-3,NA,CASSPRGGNTDTQYF,TGTGCCAGCAGCCCCCGCGGGGGGAACACAGATACGCAGTATTTT
TRBV30,NA,TRBJ1-6,NA,CAWRETTGLSSYNSPLHF,TGTGCCTGGAGGGAAACGACAGGCCTGAGCTCCTATAATTCACCCCTCCACTTT
TRBV4-1,NA,TRBJ2-3,NA,CASSQVGAGTDTQYF,TGCGCCAGCAGCCAAGTGGGGGCGGGCACAGATACGCAGTATTTT
TRBV9,NA,TRBJ1-1,few,CASSEGIGRQTEAFF,TGTGCCAGCAGCGAGGGGATTGGGAGGCAGACTGAAGCTTTCTTT
TRBV18,NA,TRBJ2-1,NA,CASSPRAYNEQFF,TGTGCCAGCTCACCACGCGCATACAATGAGCAGTTCTTC
TRBV7-7,NA,TRBJ1-5,NA,CASGEGPNQPQHF,TGTGCCAGCGGGGAGGGGCCCAATCAGCCCCAGCATTTT
TRBV18,TRBD1,TRBJ1-2,few,CASSPPGTGVNYGYTF,TGTGCCAGCTCACCCCCCGGGACAGGGGTAAACTATGGCTACACCTTC
TRBV5-5,NA,TRBJ1-3,NA,CASSPDQDFSGNTIYF,TGTGCCAGCAGCCCCGATCAGGATTTCTCTGGAAACACCATATATTTT
TRBV6-1,NA,TRBJ1-1,NA,CASSEQQYQNTEAFF,TGTGCCAGCAGTGAACAACAGTACCAGAACACTGAAGCTTTCTTT
TRBV6-1,NA,TRBJ2-1,NA,CASSRVNNEQFF,TGTGCCAGCTCCCGGGTAAACAATGAGCAGTTCTTC
TRBV2,TRBD1,TRBJ2-7,NA,CARGQGGGREQYF,TGTGCCAGGGGACAGGGCGGGGGTCGAGAGCAGTACTTC
TRBV5-1,TRBD1,TRBJ1-2,NA,CASSLTGGAVYGYTF,TGCGCCAGCAGCTTAACAGGGGGCGCCGTCTATGGCTACACCTTC
TRBV7-2,TRBD1,TRBJ1-2,few,CASSPDRAILYGYTF,TGTGCCAGCAGCCCAGACAGGGCTATTCTTTATGGCTACACCTTC
TRBV13,TRBD1,TRBJ2-7,NA,CASSSGTGIYEQYF,TGTGCCAGCAGCTCCGGGACAGGGATCTACGAGCAGTACTTC
TRBV13,TRBD1,TRBJ2-5,NA,CASSASGTGRGKETQYF,TGTGCCAGCAGCGCCTCCGGGACAGGGAGGGGGAAAGAGACCCAGTACTTC
TRBV5-3,NA,TRBJ2-1,NA,CARQQASSYNEQFF,TGTGCCAGGCAACAGGCGAGCTCCTACAATGAGCAGTTCTTC
TRBV21-1,NA,TRBJ1-3,few,CASSKDNRSSGNTIYF,TGTGCCAGCAGCAAGGACAACCGGAGCTCTGGAAACACCATATATTTT
TRBV5-1,NA,TRBJ1-4,few,CASSLTGPGGEKLFF,TGCGCCAGCAGCCTAACGGGACCGGGGGGTGAAAAACTGTTTTTT
TRBV28,NA,TRBJ2-2,few,CASNLGQVFPGELFF,TGTGCCAGCAACCTGGGCCAGGTCTTTCCCGGGGAGCTGTTTTTT
TRBV18,NA,TRBJ2-1,few,CASSPRLVRSSYNEQFF,TGTGCCAGCTCACCGAGGCTAGTCCGAAGCTCCTACAATGAGCAGTTCTTC
TRBV9,TRBD2,TRBJ2-3,NA,CASSLGGRAVTDTQYF,TGTGCCAGCAGCCTAGGAGGGAGGGCCGTAACAGATACGCAGTATTTT
TRBV2,NA,TRBJ2-7,NA,CASSEASFEQYF,TGTGCCAGCAGTGAGGCTAGTTTCGAGCAGTACTTC
TRBV7-9,NA,TRBJ2-7,few,CASSLFDRTYEQYF,TGTGCCAGCAGCTTATTCGACAGGACCTACGAGCAGTACTTC
TRBV30,NA,TRBJ1-6,NA,CAWSDNRNSPLHF,TGTGCCTGGAGTGACAACAGAAATTCACCCCTCCACTTT
TRBV27,TRBD1,TRBJ2-4,NA,CASSQTGGADIQYF,TGTGCCAGCAGCCAAACAGGGGGAGCGGACATTCAGTACTTC
TRBV5-6,NA,TRBJ1-3,few,CASSLGVFSGNTIYF,TGTGCCAGCAGCTTAGGGGTCTTCTCTGGAAACACCATATATTTT
TRBV5-1,NA,TRBJ2-7,few,CASSLDLGDEQYF,TGCGCCAGCAGCTTGGATTTAGGGGACGAGCAGTACTTC
TRBV6-4,NA,TRBJ1-1,few,CASSDSWKQVNTEAFF,TGTGCCAGCAGTGACTCGTGGAAACAGGTGAACACTGAAGCTTTCTTT
TRBV30,NA,TRBJ2-3,NA,CAWSISGPTDTQYF,TGTGCCTGGAGTATTAGCGGACCCACAGATACGCAGTATTTT
TRBV19,TRBD1,TRBJ1-5,few,CASSTGGWGQPQHF,TGTGCCAGTAGTACAGGGGGTTGGGGTCAGCCCCAGCATTTT
TRBV9,NA,TRBJ2-5,few,CASSVGGAVQETQYF,TGTGCCAGCAGCGTAGGTGGGGCAGTGCAAGAGACCCAGTACTTC
TRBV6-1,TRBD1,TRBJ1-5,NA,CASSEGTGVFNQPQHF,TGTGCCAGCAGTGAGGGGACAGGGGTGTTCAATCAGCCCCAGCATTTT
TRBV29-1,NA,TRBJ1-1,few,CSVDRTNTEAFF,TGCAGCGTAGACCGGACTAACACTGAAGCTTTCTTT
TRBV6-5,NA,TRBJ1-2,NA,CASSPGLSYGYTF,TGTGCCAGCAGCCCAGGACTGAGCTATGGCTACACCTTC
TRBV5-1,TRBD2,TRBJ2-7,NA,CASSPLREGGYEQYF,TGCGCCAGCAGCCCCCTGCGGGAGGGCGGTTACGAGCAGTACTTC
TRBV5-1,NA,TRBJ2-1,many,CASSSRGVGRYNEQFF,TGCGCCAGCAGCTCTCGGGGTGTCGGGCGATACAATGAGCAGTTCTTC
TRBV27,NA,TRBJ1-5,few,CASSLSLGQPQHF,TGTGCCAGCAGTTTATCACTCGGTCAGCCCCAGCATTTT
TRBV19,NA,TRBJ2-7,NA,CASSRRLETYEQYF,TGTGCCAGTAGTAGAAGACTAGAGACCTACGAGCAGTACTTC
TRBV2,TRBD2,TRBJ2-7,NA,CASTSGRVWEQYF,TGTGCCAGCACCAGCGGGAGAGTTTGGGAGCAGTACTTC
TRBV20-1,NA,TRBJ2-5,few,CSASKETQYF,TGCAGTGCTAGTAAAGAGACCCAGTACTTC
TRBV29-1,NA,TRBJ2-7,few,CSVEIVTGNWDEQYF,TGCAGCGTTGAAATCGTCACGGGTAATTGGGACGAGCAGTACTTC
TRBV19,TRBD2,TRBJ2-2,few,CASSSGTSGSKSGELFF,TGTGCCAGTAGTAGCGGGACTAGCGGGAGTAAATCCGGGGAGCTGTTTTTT
TRBV5-4,NA,TRBJ2-2,few,CASTLAVPGYTGELFF,TGTGCCAGCACCTTGGCGGTACCAGGGTACACCGGGGAGCTGTTTTTT
TRBV19,NA,TRBJ1-6,few,CASSLLGGFDRSSYNSPLHF,TGTGCCAGTAGTTTATTGGGGGGATTCGACCGGAGCTCCTATAATTCACCCCTCCACTTT
TRBV15,NA,TRBJ2-1,few,CATSRDPVGSSNEQFF,TGTGCCACCAGCAGAGATCCGGTAGGGAGCTCCAATGAGCAGTTCTTC
TRBV27,NA,TRBJ1-1,NA,CASSRDQGIAETEAFF,TGTGCCAGCAGTCGAGATCAGGGCATCGCGGAGACTGAAGCTTTCTTT